This TCR beta chain is drawn from a study of PD-1 blockade in classical Hodgkin lymphoma. Trimming took off 5 bases at V and 3 bases at J, with 5 bases between the two ends. CDR1 and CDR2 from the germline V gene are MDHEN and SYDVKM. CDR3 size: 11 residues. The table came from immunoSEQ multiplex PCR; TCRdb's copy has only in-frame clones and leaves some out. The repertoire has about 35,000 clones, around 90% of them found once; the top ten carry roughly 0.24%. Broader study findings: Significant TCR diversity gains by C4D1 occurred in CD4+ but not CD8+ cells.

About this clone: Its antigen is not identified.

The patients all showed relapse after autologous stem cell transplantation, while their brentuximab vedotin exposure varied. Investigators isolated CD4+ T cells from thawed PBMCs through magnetic negative selection. Source: CD4+ T cells from blood, taken at baseline. V gene TRBV28 combines with J gene TRBJ2-7; no definite D call. The receptor was derived from a human donor with classical Hodgkin lymphoma. DNA of the CDR3: TGTGCCAGCAGTCCTTTCTACGAGCAGTACTTC. Translation gives CASSPFYEQYF.